What follows are 8 T cell receptor beta chains derived from one specimen sequenced in a study of OX40 agonist ivuxolimab in advanced cancers. The method was immunoSEQ multiplex PCR; TCRdb's version includes in-frame clones alone and lacks a portion of them. The sample consists of fewer than 90,000 clones, around 86% of them appearing once. The material was CD4+ or CD8+ T cells sorted from blood, obtained in a trial of the OX40 agonist ivuxolimab. These receptors were collected from an adult with an advanced solid tumor such as melanoma, head and neck, liver or kidney cancer.

The chain has TRBV6-5 and TRBJ1-1; perhaps TRBD1 as D (6 bases). Trimming shortened V by 3 bases and J by 2 bases, and 10 bases separated the two germline ends. Germline V CDR1 and CDR2: MNHEY, SVGAGI. The CDR3 contains 14 residues. The chain's CDR3 is CASSYTGTNTEAFF. As DNA, the CDR3 is TGTGCCAGCAGTTATACAGGGACTAACACTGAAGCTTTCTTT.

The chain joins TRBV7-2 to TRBJ2-2; 12 bases match TRBD1. Trimming removed 3 bases from V and 7 bases from J; junction bases left unmatched: 3. The CDR3 extends over 15 amino acids. Germline CDR1 reads SGHTA; CDR2 reads FQGNSA. In DNA, the CDR3 is TGTGCCAGCAGCTTCGGGACAGGGGGCCTCGGGGAGCTGTTTTTT. Encoded protein: CASSFGTGGLGELFF.

The CDR3 DNA reads as TGTGCCAGCAGTGAAGGGACTAGCGTCACAGATACGCAGTATTTT. Encoded protein: CASSEGTSVTDTQYF. The rearrangement uses TRBV6-1 and TRBJ2-3; TRBD2 aligns across 9 bases. The V segment lost 1 base and the J segment 2 bases; nucleotides outside the gene matches: 1. The CDR3 totals 15 residues. The germline V gene encodes CDR1 MNHNS and CDR2 SASEGT.

This rearrangement joins TRBV19 to TRBJ1-2; perhaps TRBD1 as D (5 bases). The CDR3 sequence is 15 residues long. With 8 bases removed from V and 5 bases from J, the gap between germline ends came to 21 bases. Germline assignment: CDR1 LNHDA and CDR2 SQIVND (reference sequence). Written as DNA, the CDR3 is TGTGCCAGTTCCCGAGGAGGGGCAGGCGAGTATGGCTACACCTTC. Protein product: CASSRGGAGEYGYTF.

This chain joins TRBV28 and TRBJ2-1; 10 bases are a match to TRBD1. This CDR3 is built from 14 residues. Looked up from germline, CDR1 is MDHEN and CDR2 is SYDVKM. The J segment lost 7 bases and the V segment lost 10 bases, leaving 10 bases of the junction unmatched. The CDR3, as DNA: TGTGCCACTGGGGGGGACAGGGGATTAAATGAGCAGTTCTTC. Translating it yields CATGGDRGLNEQFF. Using reference TRBV28 and TRBJ2-1 for the parts outside the CDR3, the full variable domain is DVKVTQSSRYLVKRTGEKVFLECVQDMDHENMFWYRQDPGLGLRLIYFSYDVKMKEKGDIPEGYSVSREKKERFSLILESASTNQTSMYLCATGGDRGLNEQFFGPGTRLTVL.

The chain recombines TRBV7-9 with TRBJ2-3; possibly TRBD2 for D (7 bases). Germline CDR1 and CDR2: SEHNR and FQNEAQ (reference sequence). V lost 2 bases and J lost 7, with 16 bases in between. The CDR3 extends over 15 amino acids. CDR3 coding DNA: TGTGCCAGCAGCTTATCTCGGGGGGCAGGGTATACGCAGTATTTT. Protein product: CASSLSRGAGYTQYF.

This chain uses TRBV12-2 with TRBJ1-2. TRBV12-2 is given as a pseudogene. The CDR3 is 12 residues long. CDR3 coding DNA: TGTGCAAGTCGCTTAGCGAGCCTTCCAGCCTTCTTC. This codes for CASRLASLPAFF.

The genes are TRBV2 and TRBJ1-5; no definite D call. CDR1 is SNHLY and CDR2 is FYNNEI in the germline V gene. There are 16 residues in the CDR3. V was shortened by 4 bases and J by 4 bases, with 17 bases between the two germline ends. CDR3 nucleotides: TGTGCCAGCAGTGGCCCCCAGAGCGACCCTAATCAGCCCCAGCATTTT. It encodes CASSGPQSDPNQPQHF.